These 23 T cell receptor beta chains were all obtained from the same sample, sequenced in a study of control samples from healthy donors and cancer patients. The protocol was immunoSEQ multiplex PCR, while the TCRdb copy is restricted to in-frame clones and leaves out a portion. The top ten clones hold about 3.9% of a sample with under 140,000 clones, around 87% of them seen once. Sequences were obtained from PBMCs. These TCRs come from a woman between 55 and 75 years old with lung cancer.

The chain has TRBV19 and TRBJ2-1; 10 nucleotides agree with TRBD1. The V and J ends lost 8 bases and 8 bases, in that order; junction bases with no gene match: 12. This CDR3 contains 15 residues. Per germline, CDR1 LNHDA and CDR2 SQIVND (reference sequence). CDR3 coding DNA: TGTGCCAGTGTTCGGGGACAGGGGAGGAATGATGAGCAGTTCTTC. Its protein product is CASVRGQGRNDEQFF.

This chain uses TRBV15 with TRBJ2-1; perhaps TRBD1 as D (6 bases). The CDR3 is 12 amino acids. Trimming removed 4 bases from V and 10 bases from J, with 11 bases in between. Per the germline V gene, CDR1 is LNHNV and CDR2 is YYDKDF (reference sequence). CDR3 in DNA: TGTGCCACCAGCACCACAGGGTGGGAGCAGTTCTTC. Translated: CATSTTGWEQFF.

This chain uses TRBV19 with TRBJ1-5; 9 nucleotides align to TRBD1. This CDR3 has 17 amino acids. J gave up 0 bases and V 4 bases, and 7 bases lay outside the gene matches. Germline assignment: CDR1 LNHDA and CDR2 SQIVND (reference sequence). In DNA, the CDR3 is TGTGCCAGTAGTAACACCGGGACAGGGTTTAGCAATCAGCCCCAGCATTTT. Its protein product is CASSNTGTGFSNQPQHF.

The chain couples TRBV11-2 to TRBJ1-1, with TRBD1 matching 9 bases. V lost 0 bases to trimming and J lost 5 bases; unmatched junction nucleotides: 7. From germline, CDR1 is SGHAT and CDR2 FQNNGV. CDR3 length equals 16 residues. This chain's CDR3 is CASSLEGQGIGTEAFF. The CDR3 bases are TGTGCCAGCAGCTTAGAGGGACAGGGAATAGGGACTGAAGCTTTCTTT. The full variable domain, rest sourced from reference TRBV11-2 and TRBJ1-1, is EAGVAQSPRYKIIEKRQSVAFWCNPISGHATLYWYQQILGQGPKLLIQFQNNGVVDDSQLPKDRFSAERLKGVDSTLKIQPAKLEDSAVYLCASSLEGQGIGTEAFFGQGTRLTVV.

The genes are TRBV28 and TRBJ1-5; no clear D gene. The CDR3 sequence is 12 residues long. Trimming took off 10 bases at V and 9 bases at J, with 16 bases between the two ends. Germline V gene lookup returns CDR1 MDHEN and CDR2 SYDVKM. CDR3 amino acids: CATESRSMPQHF. CDR3 nucleotides: TGTGCCACCGAATCCAGGTCGATGCCCCAGCATTTT.

This chain connects TRBV4-3 to TRBJ2-4; D may be TRBD2 (5 bases). CDR1 is LGHNA and CDR2 is YSLEER in the germline V gene. The V gene lost 0 bases and the J gene lost 5 bases, with 11 bases spanning the gap. This CDR3 has 15 amino acids. The CDR3 reads CASSQDPGNENIQYF. CDR3 nucleotides: TGCGCCAGCAGCCAAGACCCCGGGAACGAAAACATTCAGTACTTC.

The chain recombines TRBV19 with TRBJ1-2; 7 bases are a match to TRBD1. Germline V gene data show CDR1 as LNHDA and CDR2 as SQIVND (reference sequence). The CDR3 runs 15 residues. V was clipped by 4 bases and J by 0 bases; unmatched bases: 5. CDR3 amino acids: CASSKGTATNYGYTF. For the CDR3, the DNA is TGTGCCAGTAGTAAAGGGACAGCTACTAACTATGGCTACACCTTC.

The chain has TRBV28 and TRBJ1-5; D gene uncertain. The CDR3 has 16 amino acids. The V end lost 2 bases, the J end lost 4 bases, and 15 bases lay between the germline ends. Germline V gene lookup returns CDR1 MDHEN and CDR2 SYDVKM. CDR3 coding DNA: TGTGCCAGCAGTTTAACTTTGGGCAACCGGAATCAGCCCCAGCATTTT. This sequence encodes CASSLTLGNRNQPQHF.

The chain uses TRBV19 and TRBJ1-2; no firm D call. V was pared by 10 bases and J by 5 bases, with 14 bases between. The CDR3 is 12 residues long. Germline lookup yields CDR1 LNHDA and CDR2 SQIVND (reference sequence). CDR3 DNA: TGTGCCACCGCCCGGAGTGGGTATGGCTACACCTTC. Its protein product is CATARSGYGYTF. Combining the CDR3 with reference TRBV19 and TRBJ1-2 gives the whole variable domain DGGITQSPKYLFRKEGQNVTLSCEQNLNHDAMYWYRQDPGQGLRLIYYSQIVNDFQKGDIAEGYSVSREKKESFPLTVTSAQKNPTAFYLCATARSGYGYTFGSGTRLTVV.

The rearrangement uses TRBV11-3 and TRBJ1-1; TRBD1 is a possible D gene (5 bases). CDR1 and CDR2 from the germline V gene are SGHNT and YENEEA. Between the trimmed V and J ends, which lost 8 bases and 0 bases, there was a span of 16 bases. CDR3 length equals 15 residues. The CDR3 reads CASGGRGGMNTEAFF. CDR3 nucleotides: TGTGCCAGCGGGGGTAGGGGCGGAATGAACACTGAAGCTTTCTTT.

Here the CDR3 reads CASSEPQRNTEAFF. The CDR3, as DNA: TGTGCCAGCAGTGAACCCCAGAGGAACACTGAAGCTTTCTTT. The chain recombines TRBV6-1 with TRBJ1-1; no definite D call. V was pared by 2 bases and J by 1 base, with 8 bases between. Germline lookup yields CDR1 MNHNS and CDR2 SASEGT. This CDR3 region has 14 residues.

The count of this clone is one. This rearrangement joins TRBV28 to TRBJ1-1; tentative D call: TRBD1 (6 bases). Germline V gene sequence: CDR1 MDHEN, CDR2 SYDVKM. V gave up 2 bases and J gave up 3 bases, with 13 bases separating them. The length of the CDR3 is 15 residues. CDR3 in amino acids: CASSLGGGLYTEAFF. The CDR3 nucleotides read TGTGCCAGCAGTTTAGGCGGGGGGCTTTACACTGAAGCTTTCTTT.

The V gene is TRBV7-9, the J gene TRBJ2-1; tentative D call: TRBD2 (6 bases). Germline V CDR1 and CDR2: SEHNR, FQNEAQ (reference sequence). The V end lost 3 bases, the J end lost 6 bases, and 15 bases lay between the germline ends. This CDR3 spans 15 amino acids. Here the CDR3 reads CASSFGRSGVNEQFF. CDR3 in DNA: TGTGCCAGCAGCTTTGGGAGGAGTGGGGTCAATGAGCAGTTCTTC. The whole variable domain, filled in from reference TRBV7-9 and TRBJ2-1, reads DTGVSQNPRHKITKRGQNVTFRCDPISEHNRLYWYRQTLGQGPEFLTYFQNEAQLEKSRLLSDRFSAERPKGSFSTLEIQRTEQGDSAMYLCASSFGRSGVNEQFFGPGTRLTVL.

The chain carries TRBV5-1 and TRBJ1-5; perhaps TRBD1 as D (5 bases). The CDR3 sequence is 13 residues long. V lost 1 base to trimming and J lost 7 bases, with 9 bases between them. From germline, CDR1 is SGHRS and CDR2 YFSETQ. Here the CDR3 reads CASSLQGGQPQHF. Written as DNA, the CDR3 is TGCGCCAGCAGCTTGCAGGGAGGCCAGCCCCAGCATTTT. Complete variable domain (other parts from reference TRBV5-1 and TRBJ1-5): KAGVTQTPRYLIKTRGQQVTLSCSPISGHRSVSWYQQTPGQGLQFLFEYFSETQRNKGNFPGRFSGRQFSNSRSEMNVSTLELGDSALYLCASSLQGGQPQHFGDGTRLSIL.

The chain joins TRBV6-5 to TRBJ1-2; 7 bases fit TRBD1. Germline lookup yields CDR1 MNHEY and CDR2 SVGAGI. V lost 7 bases to trimming and J lost 7 bases; unmatched junction nucleotides: 9. This CDR3 is 13 amino acids long. CDR3 sequence reads: CASKLEGAGGYTF. The CDR3 region has the DNA TGTGCCAGCAAACTCGAGGGGGCGGGTGGCTACACCTTC.

CDR3 sequence reads: CASSGGTAQETQYF. The CDR3 DNA sequence: TGTGCCAGCAGCGGTGGGACAGCCCAAGAGACCCAGTACTTC. The chain has TRBV6-5 and TRBJ2-5, with 7 bases lining up with TRBD1. CDR3 length: 14 amino acids. Germline trimming cut 6 bases from V and 1 base from J; bases unmatched to any gene: 5. Germline V gene sequence: CDR1 MNHEY, CDR2 SVGAGI.

CDR3 in amino acids: CASSLEVDSPLHF. The DNA of the CDR3 is TGTGCCAGCAGCTTGGAAGTAGACTCACCCCTCCACTTT. The chain links TRBV5-4 to TRBJ1-6; D call uncertain. V lost 0 bases to trimming and J lost 10 bases, with 8 bases between them. Germline CDR1 SGHNT, CDR2 YYREEE (reference sequence). The CDR3 runs 13 residues.

The rearrangement joins TRBV3-1 (or the pseudogene TRBV3-2) to TRBJ1-2; TRBD1 agrees at 7 bases. Trimming took 4 bases from V and 4 from J; bases not matched to a gene: 3. The CDR3 covers 13 residues. The V gene's germline CDR1 is LGHDT and CDR2 YNNKEL (reference sequence). The CDR3 loop is CASSLRTGYGYTF. In nucleotides, the CDR3 is TGTGCCAGCAGCCTAAGGACAGGCTATGGCTACACCTTC.

For the CDR3, the DNA is TGTGCCAGCAGTCCCCCGGGACAGGGAGGCGGCTACACCTTC. Translating it yields CASSPPGQGGGYTF. The rearrangement links TRBV27 to TRBJ1-2; the match to TRBD1 covers 9 bases. This CDR3 has 14 amino acids. Germline CDR1 reads MNHEY; CDR2 reads SMNVEV (reference sequence). V trimming: 5 bases; J trimming: 8 bases; junction bases outside the gene matches: 9.

The rearrangement links TRBV5-1 to TRBJ1-2; no definite D call. This CDR3 region has 11 residues. The V end lost 6 bases, the J end lost 1 base, and 4 bases lay between the germline ends. Germline V lookup: CDR1 SGHRS, CDR2 YFSETQ. CDR3 sequence reads: CASKGNYGYTF. The CDR3 DNA follows: TGCGCCAGCAAGGGTAACTATGGCTACACCTTC.

V and J are TRBV5-1 and TRBJ1-3; 9 bases match TRBD1. With 4 bases clipped from V and 3 bases from J, the junction kept 8 bases outside the gene matches. Germline CDR1 is SGHRS and CDR2 is YFSETQ. CDR3 size: 16 residues. CDR3 protein: CASSDLTGGIGNTIYF. CDR3 in DNA: TGCGCCAGCAGCGATCTAACAGGGGGCATTGGAAACACCATATATTTT.

This clone was detected only once. The chain joins TRBV4-1 to TRBJ2-7, with a tentative D call TRBD1 (6 bases). Between the trimmed V and J ends, which lost 6 bases and 1 base, there was a span of 19 bases. The CDR3 loop spans 16 amino acids. Germline assignment: CDR1 MGHRA and CDR2 YSYEKL. The CDR3 coding sequence is TGCGCCAGCAGTGCCCGAGGGGGACGGAAATCCTACGAGCAGTACTTC. This codes for CASSARGGRKSYEQYF.

This chain joins TRBV19 and TRBJ2-1; D perhaps matches TRBD2 (6 bases). The CDR3 is 14 amino acids. The germline V and J ends were trimmed by 4 bases and 7 bases, with 14 bases remaining between them. Germline-derived CDR1 and CDR2 are LNHDA and SQIVND (reference sequence). CDR3 DNA: TGTGCCAGTAGTACCTTAGGACTACCTAATGAGCAGTTCTTC. This translates into CASSTLGLPNEQFF.